Listed here are 28 T cell receptor beta chains from one sample, sequenced in a study of blood T cell repertoires in COVID-19 (dated by TCRdb to about 2020). The library came from the immunoSEQ multiplex PCR assay. The immuneACCESS repertoire file appears here via TCRdb, limited to in-frame rearrangements. These files lack a portion of the clones; in checked studies, under half of the deficit traces to unresolved V genes, and the cause of the others is not known. Recorded for this sample are 140,000 to 150,000 clones; about 87% of them occurred a single time. The top ten hold roughly two fifths of the sample. Source material: peripheral blood. The receptor source for this set is a human donor in a cohort sampled during active COVID-19.

The rearrangement joins TRBV14 to TRBJ1-6, with 7 nucleotides matching TRBD1. The CDR3 runs to 17 residues. Trimming cost V 3 bases and J 8 bases; bases outside gene matches: 13. Germline V gene sequence: CDR1 SGHDN, CDR2 FVKESK. CDR3 sequence: CASSHRETGAMDSPLHF. CDR3 nucleotide sequence: TGTGCCAGCAGCCACCGGGAAACAGGGGCAATGGATTCACCCCTCCACTTT.

The rearrangement links TRBV4-2 to TRBJ2-7, with 13 bases matching TRBD2. The junction had 6 bases not matched to a gene; V was cut back by 4 bases and J by 6 bases. This CDR3 has 15 residues. Germline V lookup: CDR1 LGHNA, CDR2 YNFKEQ. The CDR3 DNA is TGTGCCAGCAGCCGCGGGACTAGCGGGACAAGCGAGCAGTACTTC. Its translation: CASSRGTSGTSEQYF.

This chain links TRBV5-1 with TRBJ1-5; D may be TRBD1 (5 bases). Trimming pared 4 bases from V and 3 bases from J, leaving 11 bases between. The CDR3 covers 14 residues. Germline loops: CDR1 SGHRS, CDR2 YFSETQ. The CDR3 is CASSPGSPNQPQHF. CDR3 coding DNA: TGCGCCAGCAGCCCAGGGTCCCCCAATCAGCCCCAGCATTTT.

CDR3: CASPQSGTGRPFF. CDR3 DNA sequence: TGCGCCAGCCCGCAATCCGGGACAGGGAGGCCTTTCTTT. V usage is TRBV23-1 and J usage is TRBJ1-1; 9 positions agree with TRBD1. TRBV23-1 is an ORF, and what it does is uncertain. J was trimmed by 12 bases and V by 8 bases; bases with no gene match: 13. The CDR3 runs to 13 residues.

The rearrangement joins TRBV12-5 to TRBJ2-1; D perhaps matches TRBD1 (6 bases). The V and J ends lost 3 bases and 4 bases respectively, with 10 bases between them. The germline gives CDR1 LGHNT, CDR2 FRNRAP. The CDR3 spans 14 residues. DNA for the CDR3: TGTGCTAGTGGTTTTGGGACAACATACAATGAGCAGTTCTTC. Translation: CASGFGTTYNEQFF.

The chain recombines TRBV11-3 with TRBJ1-1, with no clear D. Between the trimmed V and J ends, which lost 4 bases and 1 base, there was a span of 13 bases. The CDR3 sequence is 15 residues long. CDR1 and CDR2 from the germline V gene are SGHNT and YENEEA. CDR3 residues: CASSSLTARNTEAFF. The CDR3 DNA is TGTGCCAGCAGCTCTTTGACTGCGCGGAACACTGAAGCTTTCTTT.

The chain links TRBV2 to TRBJ2-2; the match to TRBD1 covers 8 bases. Unmatched junction bases numbered 4, after V lost 7 bases and J lost 3 bases. This CDR3 comprises 14 residues. Germline V CDR1 and CDR2: SNHLY, FYNNEI. Written as DNA, the CDR3 is TGTGCCAGCATTCTCAGGGGGCACACCGGGGAGCTGTTTTTT. This codes for CASILRGHTGELFF.

CDR3 bases: TGCGCCAGCAGCTTGGGTAGCCTCCTCGATACGCAGTATTTT. Translated, it gives CASSLGSLLDTQYF. The chain uses TRBV5-1 and TRBJ2-3; D gene unclear. The V end lost 0 bases, the J end lost 6 bases, and 11 bases lay between the germline ends. The CDR3 consists of 14 residues. Germline lookup yields CDR1 SGHRS and CDR2 YFSETQ.

V is TRBV5-1 and J is TRBJ1-2; TRBD1 matches 8 bases. The CDR3 consists of 14 residues. Germline trimming cut 4 bases from V and 3 bases from J; bases unmatched to any gene: 5. Germline CDR1 SGHRS, CDR2 YFSETQ. CDR3 protein: CASSPETGDYGYTF. Written as DNA, the CDR3 is TGCGCCAGCAGCCCCGAGACAGGGGACTATGGCTACACCTTC.

The rearrangement links TRBV11-3 to TRBJ1-1; tentatively, D is TRBD1 (5 bases). Trimming cost V 8 bases and J 4 bases, with 14 bases left between them. The CDR3 sequence is 13 residues long. CDR1 and CDR2 (germline): SGHNT, YENEEA. CDR3 coding DNA: TGTGCCAGCGGGGGGGAATTCTCCACTGAAGCTTTCTTT. This gives the protein CASGGEFSTEAFF.

The rearrangement joins TRBV30 to TRBJ2-2; the D gene is possibly TRBD1 (6 bases). The length of the CDR3 is 16 residues. Per germline, CDR1 GTSNPN and CDR2 SVGIG (reference sequence). Between the trimmed V and J ends, which lost 5 bases and 0 bases, there was a span of 16 bases. CDR3 in DNA: TGTGCCTGGGGGGGCCTACAGGCCGCGAACACCGGGGAGCTGTTTTTT. It codes for CAWGGLQAANTGELFF.

The chain carries TRBV6-5 and TRBJ2-2; 9 bases match TRBD2. V shed 7 bases, J shed 4 bases, and the junction held 7 bases outside the gene matches. From germline, CDR1 is MNHEY and CDR2 SVGAGI. This CDR3 spans 15 amino acids. Here the CDR3 reads CASNVLSGSTGELFF. DNA for the CDR3: TGTGCCAGCAATGTGCTTAGCGGGAGCACCGGGGAGCTGTTTTTT.

The sample holds one count of this clone. V is TRBV6-2 or TRBV6-3 and J is TRBJ2-7, with TRBD2 identical over 9 bases. The CDR3 has 15 residues. CDR1 MNHEY and CDR2 SVGEGT come from the germline V gene. J was trimmed by 2 bases and V by 6 bases; bases with no gene match: 8. DNA for the CDR3: TGTGCCAGCAGCGACACCGGGACTAGCACCTACGAGCAGTACGTC. Amino acids: CASSDTGTSTYEQYV.

The gene calls are TRBV11-2 and TRBJ2-1; 13 bases are shared with TRBD2. V lost 5 bases to trimming and J lost 3 bases; unmatched junction nucleotides: 7. This CDR3 spans 17 amino acids. CDR1 is SGHAT and CDR2 is FQNNGV in the germline V gene. The CDR3 DNA reads as TGTGCCAGCAGCCGGACTAGCGGGGGCCTTAACTACAATGAGCAGTTCTTC. Its translation is CASSRTSGGLNYNEQFF.

The rearrangement joins TRBV9 to TRBJ1-2; TRBD1 matches at 9 bases. The ends lost 4 bases at V and 5 bases at J; junction bases unmatched: 9. CDR1 is SGDLS and CDR2 is YYNGEE in the germline V gene. CDR3 length: 15 residues. The CDR3 loop is CASSPWDRDVYGYTF. The CDR3 nucleotides read TGTGCCAGCAGCCCCTGGGACAGGGATGTTTATGGCTACACCTTC.

CDR3 region: CASRQGSGNEQFF. The CDR3, as DNA: TGTGCCAGCAGACAGGGATCGGGGAATGAGCAGTTCTTC. This chain joins TRBV27 and TRBJ2-1; possibly TRBD1 for D (6 bases). Germline V lookup: CDR1 MNHEY, CDR2 SMNVEV (reference sequence). V was trimmed by 6 bases and J by 7 bases, leaving 13 bases between them. The CDR3 is 13 amino acids.

This chain's CDR3 is CASSFERGVLGGTQYF. DNA for the CDR3: TGTGCCAGCAGCTTTGAGCGGGGGGTCCTCGGAGGGACCCAGTACTTC. This chain connects TRBV7-2 to TRBJ2-5; TRBD2 matches at 9 bases. CDR3 length: 16 amino acids. Germline V lookup: CDR1 SGHTA, CDR2 FQGNSA. V was clipped by 3 bases and J by 7 bases; unmatched bases: 12. Full variable domain (missing parts from reference TRBV7-2 and TRBJ2-5): GAGVSQSPSNKVTEKGKDVELRCDPISGHTALYWYRQSLGQGLEFLIYFQGNSAPDKSGLPSDRFSAERTGGSVSTLTIQRTQQEDSAVYLCASSFERGVLGGTQYFGPGTRLLVL.

The J gene is TRBJ2-3, the V gene TRBV30; D not resolved. Germline CDR1 and CDR2: GTSNPN and SVGIG (reference sequence). The CDR3 runs 13 residues. The V end lost 0 bases, the J end lost 7 bases, and 11 bases lay between the germline ends. The CDR3 DNA is TGTGCCTGGAGTGTATTGGGCGCAAATACGCAGTATTTT. Its protein is CAWSVLGANTQYF.

In this sample, this clone turned up once. The rearrangement uses TRBV5-6 and TRBJ1-2; the D gene is possibly TRBD1 (6 bases). Germline assignment: CDR1 SGHDT and CDR2 YYEEEE. The V end lost 0 bases, the J end lost 7 bases, and 13 bases lay between the germline ends. The CDR3 is 14 amino acids. DNA for the CDR3: TGTGCCAGCAGCTTGGGGGGCAGGGGATCTGGCTACACCTTC. Its translation is CASSLGGRGSGYTF.

V gene TRBV5-4 combines with J gene TRBJ2-7; TRBD1 aligns across 8 bases. This CDR3 has 12 amino acids. The germline V gene encodes CDR1 SGHNT and CDR2 YYREEE (reference sequence). The V gene end was trimmed by 4 bases and the J gene end by 6 bases; junction bases not matched to a gene: 3. The CDR3 spells CASSRDRREQYV. In DNA, the CDR3 is TGTGCCAGCAGCCGGGACAGGCGCGAGCAGTACGTC.

The chain uses TRBV5-4 and TRBJ2-7; 7 bases align to TRBD1. Per germline, CDR1 SGHNT and CDR2 YYREEE (reference sequence). The CDR3 extends over 14 amino acids. Trimming at V came to 5 bases and at J to 1 base, leaving 6 bases not matched to a gene. The CDR3 protein is CASRRDSRSYEQYF. The CDR3 DNA sequence: TGTGCCAGCAGAAGGGACAGTCGATCCTACGAGCAGTACTTC.

The J gene is TRBJ2-5, the V gene TRBV4-1; TRBD2 might be the D (6 bases). V was pared by 1 base and J by 1 base, with 10 bases between. Germline CDR1 is MGHRA and CDR2 is YSYEKL. The CDR3 contains 15 residues. DNA for the CDR3: TGCGCCAGCAGCCAAGTAGGTAGCGGCCAAGAGACCCAGTACTTC. Translating it yields CASSQVGSGQETQYF.

The count of this clone is one. The gene calls are TRBV5-8 and TRBJ1-2; tentatively, D is TRBD1 (5 bases). The V gene's germline CDR1 is SGHTS and CDR2 YDEGEE. V dropped 4 bases and J dropped 8 bases, with 21 bases sitting between them. CDR3 length: 15 residues. Here the CDR3 DNA reads TGTGCCAGCAGCGCTACCTCGGGGGGGACGACGGGCTACACCTTC. Translated: CASSATSGGTTGYTF.

V gene TRBV19 combines with J gene TRBJ2-1; TRBD2 agrees at 14 bases. V was pared by 4 bases and J by 7 bases, with 6 bases of the junction left unmatched. CDR1 is LNHDA, CDR2 SQIVND, per germline (reference sequence). CDR3 length: 16 residues. The CDR3 nucleotides read TGTGCCAGTAGTACCGGACTAGCGGGAGGTGGGAATGAGCAGTTCTTC. Its translation: CASSTGLAGGGNEQFF.

The CDR3 loop is CASRRPGGWNTEAFF. The CDR3, as DNA: TGTGCCAGCAGAAGACCAGGGGGATGGAACACTGAAGCTTTCTTT. This chain connects TRBV21-1 to TRBJ1-1; the D call of TRBD1 is as the table states it, not checked on the DNA. TRBV21-1 is a pseudogene. The CDR3 is 15 residues long.

CDR3 protein: CASSSGGTIYF. CDR3 in DNA: TGTGCCAGCAGCTCAGGGGGCACCATATATTTT. The rearrangement uses TRBV7-9 and TRBJ1-3; TRBD1 aligns across 7 bases. V lost 4 bases, J lost 9 bases, and 0 bases stayed unmatched. The CDR3 extends over 11 amino acids. Germline CDR1 and CDR2: SEHNR and FQNEAQ (reference sequence).

The chain is built from TRBV10-3 and TRBJ1-1; the match to TRBD1 covers 10 bases. This CDR3 region has 14 residues. V was pared by 6 bases and J by 3 bases, with 4 bases of the junction left unmatched. CDR1 ENHRY and CDR2 SYGVKD come from the germline V gene. The DNA for the CDR3 is TGTGCCATCAGATCGGACAGGGGGGACACTGAAGCTTTCTTT. Translating gives CAIRSDRGDTEAFF.

This chain links TRBV7-8 with TRBJ2-1, with 8 nucleotides matching TRBD2. The CDR3 sequence is 14 residues long. Unmatched junction bases numbered 5, after V lost 4 bases and J lost 6 bases. Germline V gene sequence: CDR1 SGHVS, CDR2 FQNEAQ. CDR3: CASSSSGSSNEQFF. CDR3 DNA sequence: TGTGCCAGCAGCTCCAGCGGGAGTTCCAATGAGCAGTTCTTC.